These 5 T cell receptor beta chains share one sample of origin, sequenced in a study of PD-L1 blockade in urothelial cancer. TCRdb's copy holds only in-frame clones and misses some; the assay was immunoSEQ multiplex PCR. The sample lists about 74,000 clones, around four fifths occurring once. The source was PBMCs, collected around atezolizumab (anti-PD-L1) treatment. These TCRs come from a man aged 70-80 years with urothelial cancer.

The V call is TRBV28, the J call TRBJ2-1, with TRBD2 matching over 9 bases. The length of the CDR3 is 13 residues. Trimming cost V 7 bases and J 8 bases; bases outside gene matches: 6. Germline CDR1 and CDR2: MDHEN and SYDVKM. The CDR3 here is CASTVAGADEQFF. CDR3 sequence (DNA): TGTGCCAGCACCGTAGCGGGAGCAGATGAGCAGTTCTTC.

This chain uses TRBV15 with TRBJ1-2; 10 nucleotides match TRBD1. Trimming removed 2 bases from V and 4 bases from J; junction bases left unmatched: 4. There are 15 residues in the CDR3. Germline V gene lookup returns CDR1 LNHNV and CDR2 YYDKDF (reference sequence). This CDR3 reads CATSRPGQGRYGYTF. DNA of the CDR3: TGTGCCACCAGCAGACCGGGACAGGGGCGCTATGGCTACACCTTC.

This chain links TRBV14 with TRBJ1-4; D unclear. The CDR3 has 12 residues. Germline CDR1 SGHDN, CDR2 FVKESK. Trimming shortened V by 0 bases and J by 11 bases, and 7 bases separated the two germline ends. CDR3 nucleotides: TGTGCCAGCAGCCAAGATACGGAGAAACTGTTTTTT. Its protein product is CASSQDTEKLFF.

This rearrangement joins TRBV6-1 to TRBJ2-2, with 10 bases matching TRBD1. V trimming: 0 bases; J trimming: 5 bases; junction bases outside the gene matches: 6. The CDR3 has 17 residues. Germline CDR1 reads MNHNS; CDR2 reads SASEGT. Written as DNA, the CDR3 is TGTGCCAGCAGTGAAGCGGGACAGGGGTACCCTACCGGGGAGCTGTTTTTT. Translated, it gives CASSEAGQGYPTGELFF.

The count of this clone is one. The chain employs TRBV11-3 and TRBJ2-2; weak D call: TRBD2 (7 bases). Germline values: CDR1 SGHNT, CDR2 YENEEA. Between the trimmed V and J ends, which lost 5 bases and 2 bases, there was a span of 12 bases. There are 15 residues in the CDR3. The CDR3 region is CASSPSGTNTGELFF. In DNA, the CDR3 is TGTGCCAGCAGCCCGAGCGGGACAAACACCGGGGAGCTGTTTTTT.